These T cell receptor beta chains were read from a single sample in a study of blood T cell repertoires in COVID-19. Method: immunoSEQ multiplex PCR; TCRdb's copy keeps in-frame clones and lacks some. The repertoire holds 200,000 to 250,000 clones, with 65% to 90% as singletons. The sequencing input was peripheral blood. All receptors come from a man aged 50 to 60 with acute or convalescent COVID-19. CDR3s include the opening cysteine and the closing phenylalanine or tryptophan. D genes are given only for firm matches. Some rows have no size entry. The others give once, few or many, or a class for an expanded clone.

CASSSQTERGYGYTF TGTGCCAGCAGCTCCCAGACGGAGCGGGGTTATGGCTACACCTTC NA TRBJ1-2 TRBV11-2 NA
CASSLGGGYNEQFF TGCGCCAGCAGCTTAGGGGGCGGGTACAATGAGCAGTTCTTC TRBD1 TRBJ2-1 TRBV5-1 NA
CASRIQGNTEAFF TGTGCCAGCAGAATACAGGGGAACACTGAAGCTTTCTTT NA TRBJ1-1 TRBV6-5 NA
CASSTGTGQHGYTF TGTGCCAGTAGTACCGGGACAGGACAACATGGCTACACCTTC TRBD1 TRBJ1-2 TRBV19 NA
CASSKDRGVDTQYF TGTGCCAGTAGTAAGGACAGGGGGGTAGATACGCAGTATTTT TRBD1 TRBJ2-3 TRBV19 NA
CASSLQVNTEAFF TGTGCCAGCAGCTTACAGGTGAACACTGAAGCTTTCTTT NA TRBJ1-1 TRBV7-9 few
CASSHSRVKNSPLHF TGTGCCAGCAGCCATTCCCGAGTCAAGAATTCACCCCTCCACTTT NA TRBJ1-6 TRBV3-1/TRBV3-2 NA
CASGLVAEGPTYEQYF TGTGCTAGTGGTTTGGTAGCTGAGGGCCCGACCTACGAGCAGTACTTC NA TRBJ2-7 TRBV12-5 NA
CASGPGQGAYNEQFF TGTGCTAGTGGTCCGGGACAGGGGGCCTACAATGAGCAGTTCTTC TRBD1 TRBJ2-1 TRBV12-5 NA
CASSLRGADTQYF TGTGCCAGCAGCTTACGGGGGGCAGATACGCAGTATTTT TRBD2 TRBJ2-3 TRBV7-3 NA
CASSEGAYYGYTF TGTGCCAGCAGTGAGGGCGCTTACTATGGCTACACCTTC NA TRBJ1-2 TRBV2 once
CASSSTSNYGYTF TGTGCCAGCAGTTCGACTAGTAACTATGGCTACACCTTC NA TRBJ1-2 TRBV27 NA
CASSTSAAGGARREAFF TGTGCCAGCAGCACCTCCGCCGCGGGGGGCGCCCGGCGTGAAGCTTTCTTT NA TRBJ1-1 TRBV7-9 NA
CASSLWIGGRETQYF TGTGCCAGCAGCTTATGGATAGGGGGCAGAGAGACCCAGTACTTC TRBD1 TRBJ2-5 TRBV7-9 NA
CASSPLQGLGYTF TGTGCCAGCAGCCCCTTACAGGGGTTAGGCTACACCTTC TRBD1 TRBJ1-2 TRBV3-1/TRBV3-2 NA
CAISELVLNSPLHF TGTGCCATCAGTGAATTGGTACTTAATTCACCCCTCCACTTT NA TRBJ1-6 TRBV10-3 once
CASSVDTSGGTYEQYF TGTGCCAGCAGTGTGGATACTAGCGGGGGAACCTACGAGCAGTACTTC TRBD2 TRBJ2-7 TRBV6-1 once
CASSGPGGEAFF TGTGCCAGCAGTGGGCCCGGGGGTGAAGCTTTCTTT NA TRBJ1-1 TRBV2 NA
CASSLPGTGNTGELFF TGCGCCAGCAGCCTCCCCGGGACAGGGAACACCGGGGAGCTGTTTTTT TRBD1 TRBJ2-2 TRBV5-1 NA
CASSVDRHTEAFF TGCGCCAGCAGCGTCGACAGGCACACTGAAGCTTTCTTT NA TRBJ1-1 TRBV5-1 once
CASRRTGNTEAFF TGTGCCAGCAGACGAACAGGGAACACTGAAGCTTTCTTT NA TRBJ1-1 TRBV6-5 once
CASSTQQAQPQHF TGTGCCAGCAGCACCCAGCAGGCCCAGCCCCAGCATTTT NA TRBJ1-5 TRBV7-2 NA
CASSPSTGIPTEAFF TGTGCCAGCTCACCTTCAACAGGAATCCCCACTGAAGCTTTCTTT NA TRBJ1-1 TRBV18 NA
CASSQLKDTQYF TGTGCCAGCAGCCAACTTAAAGATACGCAGTATTTT NA TRBJ2-3 TRBV3-1/TRBV3-2 NA
CASSPPGQGAFNEQYF TGTGCCAGCTCACCCCCCGGACAGGGGGCGTTCAACGAGCAGTACTTC TRBD1 TRBJ2-7 TRBV18 NA
CASSLQGDTEAFF TGTGCCAGCAGCCTACAGGGGGACACTGAAGCTTTCTTT TRBD1 TRBJ1-1 TRBV13 few
CASRAPGTSSYNEQFF TGTGCCAGCAGAGCCCCCGGGACTAGCTCCTACAATGAGCAGTTCTTC TRBD2 TRBJ2-1 TRBV6-6 NA
CASSPQGDGLGEKLFF TGTGCCAGCAGCCCACAGGGAGATGGACTTGGTGAAAAACTGTTTTTT NA TRBJ1-4 TRBV9 NA
CASRGTGYTEAFF TGTGCCAGCAGGGGGACAGGGTACACTGAAGCTTTCTTT TRBD1 TRBJ1-1 TRBV3-1/TRBV3-2 NA
CASGRGTGEGEQFF TGTGCTAGTGGTAGGGGGACAGGGGAAGGTGAGCAGTTCTTC TRBD1 TRBJ2-1 TRBV12-5 NA
CASSPVDSQRSPLHF TGTGCCAGCTCACCAGTTGACAGCCAAAGGTCACCCCTCCACTTT NA TRBJ1-6 TRBV18 NA
CASSPLGAPLYGYTF TGTGCCAGTAGTCCACTTGGGGCTCCCCTCTATGGCTACACCTTC NA TRBJ1-2 TRBV19 NA
CASSFQRGGSSEQFF TGTGCCAGCAGCTTCCAGCGGGGGGGCTCTAGTGAGCAGTTCTTC TRBD2 TRBJ2-1 TRBV5-8 NA